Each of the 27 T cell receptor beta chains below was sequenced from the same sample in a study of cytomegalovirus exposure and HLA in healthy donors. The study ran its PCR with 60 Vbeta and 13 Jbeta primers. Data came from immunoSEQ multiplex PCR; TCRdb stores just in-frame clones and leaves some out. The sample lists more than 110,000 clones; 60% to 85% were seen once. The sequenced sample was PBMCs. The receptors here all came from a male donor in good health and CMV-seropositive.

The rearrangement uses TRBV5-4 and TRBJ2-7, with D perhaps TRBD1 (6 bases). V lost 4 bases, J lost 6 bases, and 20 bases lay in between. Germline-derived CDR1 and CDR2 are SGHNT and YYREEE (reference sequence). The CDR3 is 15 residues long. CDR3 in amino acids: CASSPNRDTGLEQYF. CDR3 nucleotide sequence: TGTGCCAGCAGCCCGAACCGGGACACCGGGCTCGAGCAGTACTTC.

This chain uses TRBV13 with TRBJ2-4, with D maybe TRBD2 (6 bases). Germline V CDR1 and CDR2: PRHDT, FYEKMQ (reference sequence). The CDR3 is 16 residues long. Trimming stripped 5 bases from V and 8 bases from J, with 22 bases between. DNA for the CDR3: TGTGCCAGCAGCACATACCGATCGGGACTGGTAGACATTCAGTACTTC. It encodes CASSTYRSGLVDIQYF.

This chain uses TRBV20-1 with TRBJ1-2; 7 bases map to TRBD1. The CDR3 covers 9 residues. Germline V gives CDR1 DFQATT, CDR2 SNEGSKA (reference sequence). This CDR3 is CRAGGGYTF. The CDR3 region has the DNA TGCAGGGCAGGGGGGGGCTACACCTTC.

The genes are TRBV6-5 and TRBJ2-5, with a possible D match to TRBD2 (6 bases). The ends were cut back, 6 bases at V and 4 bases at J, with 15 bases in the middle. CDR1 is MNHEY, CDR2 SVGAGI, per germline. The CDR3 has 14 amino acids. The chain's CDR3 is CASSLWGVRETQYF. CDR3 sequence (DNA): TGTGCCAGCAGCCTTTGGGGGGTTCGAGAGACCCAGTACTTC.

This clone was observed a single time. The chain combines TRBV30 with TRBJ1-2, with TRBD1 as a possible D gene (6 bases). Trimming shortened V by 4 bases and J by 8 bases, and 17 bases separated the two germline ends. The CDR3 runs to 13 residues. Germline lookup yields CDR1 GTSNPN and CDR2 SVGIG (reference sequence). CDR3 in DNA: TGTGCCTGGACCCTAGGACAGCTAGGCGGCTACACCTTC. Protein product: CAWTLGQLGGYTF.

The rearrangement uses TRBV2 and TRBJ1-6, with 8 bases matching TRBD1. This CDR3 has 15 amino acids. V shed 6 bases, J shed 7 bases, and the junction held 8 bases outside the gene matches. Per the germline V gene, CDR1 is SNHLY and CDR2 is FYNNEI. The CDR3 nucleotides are TGTGCCAGCAGATTGGACAGGGCGTTCAATTCACCCCTCCACTTT. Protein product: CASRLDRAFNSPLHF.

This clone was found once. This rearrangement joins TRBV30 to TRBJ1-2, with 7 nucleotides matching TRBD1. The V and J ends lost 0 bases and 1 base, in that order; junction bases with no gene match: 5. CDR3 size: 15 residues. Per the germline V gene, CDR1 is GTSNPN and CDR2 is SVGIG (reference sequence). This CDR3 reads CAWSVRYRGNYGYTF. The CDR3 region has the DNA TGTGCCTGGAGTGTGAGGTACAGGGGTAACTATGGCTACACCTTC. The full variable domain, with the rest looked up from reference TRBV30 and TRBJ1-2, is SQTIHQWPATLVQPVGSPLSLECTVEGTSNPNLYWYRQAAGRGLQLLFYSVGIGQISSEVPQNLSASRPQDRQFILSSKKLLLSDSGFYLCAWSVRYRGNYGYTFGSGTRLTVV.

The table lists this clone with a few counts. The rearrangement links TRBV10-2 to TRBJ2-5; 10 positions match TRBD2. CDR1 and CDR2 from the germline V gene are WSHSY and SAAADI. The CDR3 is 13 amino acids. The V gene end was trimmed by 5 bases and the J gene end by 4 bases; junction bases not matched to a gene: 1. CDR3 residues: CASSLAGGETQYF. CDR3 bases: TGCGCCAGCAGTTTAGCGGGGGGAGAGACCCAGTACTTC.

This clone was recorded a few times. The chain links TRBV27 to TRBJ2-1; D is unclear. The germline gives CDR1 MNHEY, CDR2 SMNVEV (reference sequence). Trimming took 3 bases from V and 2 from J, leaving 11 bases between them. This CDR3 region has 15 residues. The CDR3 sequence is CASSFGQSPYNEQFF. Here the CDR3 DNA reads TGTGCCAGCAGTTTTGGGCAGTCCCCCTACAATGAGCAGTTCTTC.

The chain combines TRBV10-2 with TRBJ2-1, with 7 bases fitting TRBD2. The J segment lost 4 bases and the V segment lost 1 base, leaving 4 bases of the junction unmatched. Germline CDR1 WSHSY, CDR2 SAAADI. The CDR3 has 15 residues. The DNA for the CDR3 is TGCGCCAGCAGTGAGTGGAGGACTAGGTACAATGAGCAGTTCTTC. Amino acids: CASSEWRTRYNEQFF.

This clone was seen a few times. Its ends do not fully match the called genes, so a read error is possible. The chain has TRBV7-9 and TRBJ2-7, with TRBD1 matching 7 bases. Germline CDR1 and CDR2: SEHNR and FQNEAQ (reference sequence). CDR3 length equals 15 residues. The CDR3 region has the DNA TGTTCCAGCAGCCGTTACCGGGACAGCCCCACCGAGCAGTACTTC. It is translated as CSSSRYRDSPTEQYF.

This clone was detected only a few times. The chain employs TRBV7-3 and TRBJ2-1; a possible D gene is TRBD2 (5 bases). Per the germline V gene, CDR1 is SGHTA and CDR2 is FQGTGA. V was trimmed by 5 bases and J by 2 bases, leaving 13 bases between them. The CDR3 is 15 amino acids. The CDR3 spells CASSPRVGAYNEQFF. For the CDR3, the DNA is TGTGCCAGCAGCCCCCGCGTGGGAGCCTACAATGAGCAGTTCTTC.

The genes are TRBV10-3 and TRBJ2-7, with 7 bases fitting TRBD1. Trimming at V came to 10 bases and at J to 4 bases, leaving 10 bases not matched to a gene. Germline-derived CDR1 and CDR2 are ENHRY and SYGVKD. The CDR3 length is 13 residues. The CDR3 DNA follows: TGTGCCAGCTGTCCGGGACAGTCGTACGAGCAGTACTTC. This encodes CASCPGQSYEQYF.

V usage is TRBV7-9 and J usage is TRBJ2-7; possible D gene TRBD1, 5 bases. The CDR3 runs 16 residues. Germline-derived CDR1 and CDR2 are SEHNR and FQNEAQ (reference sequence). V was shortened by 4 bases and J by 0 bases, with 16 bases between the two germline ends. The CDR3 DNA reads TGTGCCAGCAGCTCTTACAGGATAGAGAGCTCCTACGAGCAGTACTTC. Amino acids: CASSSYRIESSYEQYF.

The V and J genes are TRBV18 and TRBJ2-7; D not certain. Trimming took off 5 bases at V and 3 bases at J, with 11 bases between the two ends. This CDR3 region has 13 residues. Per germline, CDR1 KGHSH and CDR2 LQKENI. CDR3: CASSNHTFYEQYF. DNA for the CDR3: TGTGCCAGCTCAAACCACACATTCTACGAGCAGTACTTC.

CDR3 sequence reads: CASSESGQSYGYTF. The CDR3 nucleotides are TGCGCCAGCAGTGAGTCTGGGCAAAGCTATGGCTACACCTTC. The V and J genes are TRBV10-2 and TRBJ1-2; D not certain. Germline assignment: CDR1 WSHSY and CDR2 SAAADI. The CDR3 is 14 amino acids. V lost 0 bases to trimming and J lost 4 bases, with 9 bases between them.

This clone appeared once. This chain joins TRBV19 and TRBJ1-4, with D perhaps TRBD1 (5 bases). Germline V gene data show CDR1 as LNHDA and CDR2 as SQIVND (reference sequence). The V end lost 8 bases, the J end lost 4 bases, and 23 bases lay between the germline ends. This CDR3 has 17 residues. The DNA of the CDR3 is TGTGCCAGTGGCGGCCGACACCGGACAACTGTTAATGAAAAACTGTTTTTT. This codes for CASGGRHRTTVNEKLFF.

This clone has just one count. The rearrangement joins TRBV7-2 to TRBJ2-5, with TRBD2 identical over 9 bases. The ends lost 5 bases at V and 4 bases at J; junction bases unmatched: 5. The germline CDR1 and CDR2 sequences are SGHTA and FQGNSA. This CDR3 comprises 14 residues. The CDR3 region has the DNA TGTGCCAGCAGCCTAATAGCGGGAGCAGAGACCCAGTACTTC. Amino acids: CASSLIAGAETQYF.

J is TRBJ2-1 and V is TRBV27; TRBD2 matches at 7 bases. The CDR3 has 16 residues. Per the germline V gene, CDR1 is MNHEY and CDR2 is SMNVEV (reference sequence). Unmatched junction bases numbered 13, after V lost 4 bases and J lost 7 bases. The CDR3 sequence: CASSSVESGVQNEQFF. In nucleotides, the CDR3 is TGTGCCAGCAGTTCCGTAGAGAGCGGGGTCCAGAATGAGCAGTTCTTC.

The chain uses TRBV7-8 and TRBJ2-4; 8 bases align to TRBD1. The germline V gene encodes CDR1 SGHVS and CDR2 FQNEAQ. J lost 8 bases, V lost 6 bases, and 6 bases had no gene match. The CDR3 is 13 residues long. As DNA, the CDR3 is TGTGCCAGCAGTCCAGGACAGGGCGACATTCAGTACTTC. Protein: CASSPGQGDIQYF.

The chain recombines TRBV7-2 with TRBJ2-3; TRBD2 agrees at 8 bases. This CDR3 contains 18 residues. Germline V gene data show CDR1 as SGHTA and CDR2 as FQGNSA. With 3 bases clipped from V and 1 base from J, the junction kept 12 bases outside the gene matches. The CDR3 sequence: CASSFEELVGGGTDTQYF. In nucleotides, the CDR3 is TGTGCCAGCAGCTTTGAAGAATTGGTCGGGGGGGGCACAGATACGCAGTATTTT.

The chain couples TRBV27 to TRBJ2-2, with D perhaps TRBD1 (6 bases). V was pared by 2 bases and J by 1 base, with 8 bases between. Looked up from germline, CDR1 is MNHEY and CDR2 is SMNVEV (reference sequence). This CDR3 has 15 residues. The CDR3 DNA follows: TGTGCCAGCAGTTTAAGACAGGTGAACACCGGGGAGCTGTTTTTT. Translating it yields CASSLRQVNTGELFF.

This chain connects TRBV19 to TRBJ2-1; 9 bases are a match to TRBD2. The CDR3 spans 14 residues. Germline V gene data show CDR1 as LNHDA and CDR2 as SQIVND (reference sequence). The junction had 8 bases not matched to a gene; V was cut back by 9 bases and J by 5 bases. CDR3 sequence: CASTPSGVNNEQFF. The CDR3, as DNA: TGTGCCAGCACCCCTAGCGGGGTAAACAATGAGCAGTTCTTC.

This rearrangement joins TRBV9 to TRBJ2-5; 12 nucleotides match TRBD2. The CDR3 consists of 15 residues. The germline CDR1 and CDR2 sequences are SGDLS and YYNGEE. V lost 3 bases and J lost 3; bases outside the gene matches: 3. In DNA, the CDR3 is TGTGCCAGCAGCGACCGACTAGCGGGGGAAGAGACCCAGTACTTC. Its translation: CASSDRLAGEETQYF.

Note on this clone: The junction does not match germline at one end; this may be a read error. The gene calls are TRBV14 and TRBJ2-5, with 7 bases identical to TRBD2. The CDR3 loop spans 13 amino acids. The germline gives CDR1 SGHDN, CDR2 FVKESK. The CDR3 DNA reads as TGTGCCAGCAGCCCGGGACTACAAGGGACCCAGTACTTC. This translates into CASSPGLQGTQYF.

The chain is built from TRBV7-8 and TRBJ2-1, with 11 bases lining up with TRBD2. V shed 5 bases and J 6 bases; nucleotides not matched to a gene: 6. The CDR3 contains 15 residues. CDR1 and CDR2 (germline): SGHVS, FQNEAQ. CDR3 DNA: TGTGCCAGCAGCGGGACTAGCGGCCCTCGCAATGAGCAGTTCTTC. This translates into CASSGTSGPRNEQFF.

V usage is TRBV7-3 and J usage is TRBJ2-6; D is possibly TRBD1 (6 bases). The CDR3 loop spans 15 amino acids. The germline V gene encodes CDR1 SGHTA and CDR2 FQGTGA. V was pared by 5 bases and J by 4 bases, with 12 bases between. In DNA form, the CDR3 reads TGTGCCAGCAGCCCAGGGGTCTCCGGGGCCAACGTCCTGACTTTC. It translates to CASSPGVSGANVLTF.